The clone carrying this TCR beta chain was counted between two and nine times. V was shortened by 7 bases and J by 7 bases, with 11 bases between the two germline ends. This CDR3 region has 13 residues. The germline CDR1 and CDR2 sequences are MNHEY and SVGAGI. A J-beta primer mix and a sample-barcoded 5' primer were used in a second PCR of about 7 to 12 cycles. One entry per CDR3 protein results from TCRdb running MiXCR on the 5' RACE reads. The repertoire holds about 1.8 million distinct CDR3 sequences, around 48% seen once, with 2% to 2.5% in the top ten. This sample was included in a study of blood T cells in healthy people across ages.

The chain uses TRBV6-5 and TRBJ1-6; D possibly corresponds to TRBD1 (6 bases). Material: blood. This receptor was taken from a woman aged 40-49 years in good health. CDR3 region: CASTRTVNSPLHF. The CDR3 bases are TGTGCCAGCACCCGGACAGTCAATTCACCCCTCCACTTT.